This T cell receptor beta chain is from a study of blood T cell repertoires in COVID-19. V lost 5 bases and J lost 3, with 24 bases in between. The CDR3 extends over 17 amino acids. Germline V CDR1 and CDR2: SGHDT, YYEEEE. Authors' data handling: Reference gene primer amplification yielded estimated nucleated cell counts. Only in-frame clones appear in the TCRdb table, and some are missing; sequencing was by immunoSEQ multiplex PCR. The V and J calls and clone size are taken from that table; D and trimming were inferred from the DNA. There are 62,000 or so clones in the sample; roughly three quarters occur only once, and over 12% lies in the top ten. This clone was observed once.

Sequencing was carried out using peripheral blood. The chain recombines TRBV5-6 with TRBJ2-7, with D perhaps matching TRBD1 (6 bases). This receptor was taken from a man in his sixties with COVID-19, enrolled during active disease. The CDR3 nucleotides read TGTGCCAGCAGTCCCGAACCGACAGGTACGGGCTTCTACGAGCAGTACTTC. Protein sequence: CASSPEPTGTGFYEQYF.